This T cell receptor beta chain comes out of a study of blood T cells in healthy people across ages. Using a J-beta primer mix together with a sample-barcoded 5' primer, a second PCR was run for roughly 6 to 11 cycles. The authors tagged each cDNA molecule using a template-switch adaptor with 12 random nucleotides. Individual samples furnished no less than 2.5 million CDR3-containing paired-end reads apiece. One entry per CDR3 protein results from TCRdb running MiXCR on the 5' RACE reads. The table lists some 760,000 distinct CDR3 sequences, approximately 25% of them singletons, with around 9.2% in the top ten. Only a few counts were recorded for this clonotype. V dropped 7 bases and J dropped 14 bases, with 16 bases sitting between them. The CDR3 is made up of 11 amino acids. Germline V gives CDR1 SGHDT, CDR2 YYEEEE. This same sample was also part of a study on T cells of mothers and their children. That source reports: There were over 10 million TCR beta CDR3 reads from each mother and around 2.9 million from each child. Evidence of persistent microchimeric T cell clones was absent.

The J gene is TRBJ2-1, the V gene TRBV5-6; possible D gene TRBD2, 5 bases. The sample consisted of blood. This clonotype was obtained from a boy aged 5 to 17 in good health. In DNA, the CDR3 is TGTGCCAGCTCTCGTAGCGTTTTGGAGTTCTTC. It codes for CASSRSVLEFF.